This TCR beta chain was retrieved from a study of identical twins. This clonotype has a handful of counts. Its specificity is not known. CDR1 and CDR2 from the germline V gene are SEHNR and FQNEAQ (reference sequence). This CDR3 region has 15 residues. V shed 5 bases and J shed 6 bases, with 16 bases lying between them. TCRdb processed the 5' RACE reads anew with MiXCR; each CDR3 protein has one entry. The repertoire includes approximately 590,000 distinct CDR3 sequences, around 9.6% of them detected once, and around 3% sits in the top ten. Study-wide findings and caveats: Modeled out-of-frame TCR alpha sharing in monozygotic twins fell below observed levels. These conclusions were based on statistical analysis (cross-sectional, not following the same donors).

The same data also went into a second study, on yellow fever vaccine responses in identical twins. That study adds: Among the twins, the vaccine T cell response reportedly seemed partly convergent and partly personalized.

The chain has TRBV7-9 and TRBJ2-2, with D unresolved. The sequence came from a woman younger than 35 in good health. The material sequenced was PBMCs. The CDR3 loop is CASSDTLEVPGELFF. DNA for the CDR3: TGTGCCAGCAGCGACACCTTGGAAGTCCCCGGGGAGCTGTTTTTT.